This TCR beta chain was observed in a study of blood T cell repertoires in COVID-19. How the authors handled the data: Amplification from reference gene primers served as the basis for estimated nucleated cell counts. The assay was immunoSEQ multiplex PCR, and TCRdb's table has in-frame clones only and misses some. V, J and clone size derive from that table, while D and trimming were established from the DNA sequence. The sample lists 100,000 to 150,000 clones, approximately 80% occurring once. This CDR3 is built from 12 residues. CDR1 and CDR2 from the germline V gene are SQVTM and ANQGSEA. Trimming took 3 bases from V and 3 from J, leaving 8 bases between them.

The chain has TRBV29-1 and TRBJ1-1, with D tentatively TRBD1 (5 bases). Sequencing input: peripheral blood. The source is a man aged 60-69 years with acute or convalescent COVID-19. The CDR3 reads CSVDGRDTEAFF. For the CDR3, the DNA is TGCAGCGTTGATGGCAGGGACACTGAAGCTTTCTTT.